This TCR beta chain was captured in a study of blood T cells in healthy people across ages. V lost 7 bases, J lost 7 bases, and 18 bases lay in between. The CDR3 is made up of 13 amino acids. Germline V gene sequence: CDR1 SGHRS, CDR2 YFSETQ. Study findings and constraints: A greater number of naive CD4+ cells and higher diversity distinguished long-lived donors from aged donors. Older individuals had lower TCR beta diversity per million T cells (the decline was roughly linear).

A remark on this clonotype: Antigen: not known.

Investigators took approximately 10 milliliters of peripheral blood from every donor. With each sample, at least 5 micrograms of total RNA were extracted. PCR was performed a second time for roughly 7 to 11 cycles using a sample-barcoded 5' primer and a J-beta primer mix. TCRdb passed the 5' RACE reads through MiXCR, listing each CDR3 protein once. The sample yields about 640,000 distinct CDR3 sequences, 58% seen once. V and J are TRBV5-1 and TRBJ2-7, with D possibly being TRBD1 (6 bases). Sequencing input: blood. The origin of this receptor is a man aged 60 to 69 in good health. CDR3 residues: CASQATGSREQYF. DNA of the CDR3: TGCGCCAGCCAGGCTACAGGGTCTAGGGAGCAGTACTTC.